The 30 T cell receptor beta chains listed next were all sequenced from one sample in a study of CD8+ T cells in alopecia areata. The treatment here: oral pan-JAK inhibitor, 5-10 mg twice daily. After isolation, RNA underwent reverse transcription to generate cDNA as the sequencing template. Profiling relied on immunoSEQ multiplex PCR, and the TCRdb table lists in-frame clones only, not all of them. This table has under 200,000 clones, less than 70% appearing once. The sample was CD4+ T cells sorted from blood, taken at week 24, from a patient treated with tofacitinib. These receptors originate from a human donor with alopecia areata.

This clone was recorded once. The chain combines TRBV7-9 with TRBJ2-5; no definite D call. The CDR3 covers 14 residues. V lost 2 bases and J 0 bases, leaving 7 bases between the germline ends. Per germline, CDR1 SEHNR and CDR2 FQNEAQ (reference sequence). The CDR3 is CASSLRAYQETQYF. The CDR3 DNA is TGTGCCAGCAGCTTAAGGGCGTACCAAGAGACCCAGTACTTC. Full variable domain (missing parts from reference TRBV7-9 and TRBJ2-5): DTGVSQNPRHKITKRGQNVTFRCDPISEHNRLYWYRQTLGQGPEFLTYFQNEAQLEKSRLLSDRFSAERPKGSFSTLEIQRTEQGDSAMYLCASSLRAYQETQYFGPGTRLLVL.

This chain links TRBV6-5 with TRBJ1-1, with D unresolved. Between the trimmed V and J ends, which lost 2 bases and 0 bases, there was a span of 10 bases. The CDR3 spans 15 residues. Germline CDR1 is MNHEY and CDR2 is SVGAGI. Here the CDR3 reads CASSYGRIMNTEAFF. The CDR3 nucleotides are TGTGCCAGCAGTTACGGCCGGATCATGAACACTGAAGCTTTCTTT.

The sample holds a few counts of this clone. J is TRBJ1-1 and V is TRBV29-1; D remains ambiguous. The CDR3 consists of 13 residues. V was clipped by 3 bases and J by 0 bases, with 8 bases between them. Looked up from germline, CDR1 is SQVTM and CDR2 is ANQGSEA. The DNA of the CDR3 is TGCAGCGTTGACTCCGATATGAACACTGAAGCTTTCTTT. Translating it yields CSVDSDMNTEAFF. Full variable domain (outside the CDR3, taken from reference TRBV29-1 and TRBJ1-1): SAVISQKPSRDICQRGTSLTIQCQVDSQVTMMFWYRQQPGQSLTLIATANQGSEATYESGFVIDKFPISRPNLTFSTLTVSNMSPEDSSIYLCSVDSDMNTEAFFGQGTRLTVV.

This clone has ten or more counts. J is TRBJ2-7 and V is TRBV5-1; no firm D call. Germline CDR1 is SGHRS and CDR2 is YFSETQ. The CDR3 length is 15 residues. Trimming removed 0 bases at V and 0 bases at J, with 10 bases between. The CDR3 spells CASSLESQTSYEQYF. As DNA, the CDR3 is TGCGCCAGCAGCTTGGAATCGCAGACCTCCTACGAGCAGTACTTC.

The J gene is TRBJ1-2, the V gene TRBV7-9; 8 positions match TRBD1. Germline CDR1 SEHNR, CDR2 FQNEAQ (reference sequence). The CDR3 is made up of 13 amino acids. V shed 3 bases and J 6 bases; nucleotides not matched to a gene: 3. CDR3 in amino acids: CASSFQGANGYTF. In DNA, the CDR3 is TGTGCCAGCAGCTTTCAGGGGGCCAATGGCTACACCTTC.

This clone was detected a few times. The V gene is TRBV29-1, the J gene TRBJ2-4; 11 nucleotides align to TRBD2. The CDR3 contains 20 residues. In germline, CDR1 is SQVTM, CDR2 ANQGSEA. The V gene end was trimmed by 0 bases and the J gene end by 1 base; junction bases not matched to a gene: 14. CDR3 sequence reads: CSVEDHFSGGAGTAKNIQYF. The DNA for the CDR3 is TGCAGCGTTGAAGATCATTTTAGCGGGGGGGCCGGTACGGCCAAAAACATTCAGTACTTC. The whole variable domain, remainder taken from reference TRBV29-1 and TRBJ2-4, is SAVISQKPSRDICQRGTSLTIQCQVDSQVTMMFWYRQQPGQSLTLIATANQGSEATYESGFVIDKFPISRPNLTFSTLTVSNMSPEDSSIYLCSVEDHFSGGAGTAKNIQYFGAGTRLSVL.

This clone occurred a few times. The chain recombines TRBV30 with TRBJ1-6, with D unresolved. CDR1 is GTSNPN, CDR2 SVGIG, per germline (reference sequence). V lost 4 bases, J lost 7 bases, and 11 bases lay in between. The CDR3 consists of 13 residues. The CDR3 DNA reads TGTGCCTGGACCCGGGAAGGAAATTCACCCCTCCACTTT. Its protein is CAWTREGNSPLHF.

The rearrangement joins TRBV4-2 to TRBJ2-3; 7 nucleotides match TRBD2. J lost 0 bases, V lost 1 base, and 7 bases had no gene match. Germline V gene data show CDR1 as LGHNA and CDR2 as YNFKEQ. The CDR3 has 17 amino acids. CDR3 nucleotide sequence: TGTGCCAGCAGCCAAGTGGCCGGGGGGACTAGCACAGATACGCAGTATTTT. Protein: CASSQVAGGTSTDTQYF.

The rearrangement joins TRBV11-3 to TRBJ1-1; D is unclear. The CDR3 has 14 residues. Germline V gene sequence: CDR1 SGHNT, CDR2 YENEEA. Deletions cut 4 bases from V and 0 bases from J, with 9 bases between. In DNA, the CDR3 is TGTGCCAGCAGCTCGTCCCAGATGAACACTGAAGCTTTCTTT. Its protein product is CASSSSQMNTEAFF.

This chain uses TRBV5-1 with TRBJ2-3, with TRBD2 matching over 12 bases. The CDR3 sequence is 15 residues long. Germline V gene sequence: CDR1 SGHRS, CDR2 YFSETQ. The ends lost 2 bases at V and 6 bases at J; junction bases unmatched: 4. The CDR3 bases are TGCGCCAGCAGCTTCCGACTAGCGGGGGTTGATACGCAGTATTTT. Residues: CASSFRLAGVDTQYF. Filled out from reference TRBV5-1 and TRBJ2-3, the complete variable domain reads KAGVTQTPRYLIKTRGQQVTLSCSPISGHRSVSWYQQTPGQGLQFLFEYFSETQRNKGNFPGRFSGRQFSNSRSEMNVSTLELGDSALYLCASSFRLAGVDTQYFGPGTRLTVL.

The chain couples TRBV6-5 to TRBJ2-2; 8 positions match TRBD1. The CDR3 runs 14 residues. Germline trimming cut 7 bases from V and 4 bases from J; bases unmatched to any gene: 5. CDR1 and CDR2 (germline): MNHEY, SVGAGI. CDR3 loop: CASTPTGVTGELFF. The CDR3 DNA sequence: TGTGCCAGCACTCCGACAGGGGTCACCGGGGAGCTGTTTTTT.

This sequence joins TRBV2 and TRBJ2-5, with D hard to call. The V gene lost 2 bases and the J gene lost 5 bases, with 6 bases spanning the gap. Germline V gives CDR1 SNHLY, CDR2 FYNNEI. The length of the CDR3 is 12 residues. The CDR3 DNA reads TGTGCCAGCAGTGAAACCCGCGAGACCCAGTACTTC. It codes for CASSETRETQYF.

This clone occurred a few times. The rearrangement links TRBV11-2 to TRBJ1-1, with D unclear. The V gene lost 5 bases and the J gene lost 8 bases, with 21 bases spanning the gap. Germline V gene sequence: CDR1 SGHAT, CDR2 FQNNGV. The CDR3 has 15 residues. CDR3 nucleotide sequence: TGTGCCAGCAGCCCCACGGGCGGGTGGCCTTTGGAAGCTTTCTTT. It is translated as CASSPTGGWPLEAFF.

The chain carries TRBV19 and TRBJ2-3; TRBD1 matches at 7 bases. Germline values: CDR1 LNHDA, CDR2 SQIVND (reference sequence). This CDR3 is 17 amino acids long. V was clipped by 5 bases and J by 0 bases; unmatched bases: 11. The chain's CDR3 is CASSFDLRGRSTDTQYF. The CDR3 DNA reads TGTGCCAGTAGTTTCGACCTAAGGGGGCGCAGCACAGATACGCAGTATTTT.

The chain is built from TRBV9 and TRBJ1-4; D may be TRBD1 (5 bases). The germline V gene has CDR1 SGDLS and CDR2 YYNGEE. The CDR3 runs 20 residues. V shed 3 bases and J shed 3 bases, with 27 bases lying between them. The CDR3 sequence: CASSARPWGVGRQANEKLFF. CDR3 DNA: TGTGCCAGCAGCGCACGACCCTGGGGGGTTGGGCGCCAGGCTAATGAAAAACTGTTTTTT.

This chain links TRBV9 with TRBJ2-5; TRBD1 is a possible D gene (5 bases). V dropped 4 bases and J dropped 1 base, with 8 bases sitting between them. The CDR3 contains 13 residues. Germline CDR1 and CDR2: SGDLS and YYNGEE. CDR3 loop: CASSKGVQETQYF. The CDR3 nucleotides read TGTGCCAGCAGCAAAGGGGTCCAAGAGACCCAGTACTTC.

This chain links TRBV19 with TRBJ2-5; D possibly uses TRBD1 or TRBD2 (5 bases each). The V and J ends lost 4 bases and 0 bases respectively, with 6 bases between them. CDR1 and CDR2 (germline): LNHDA, SQIVND (reference sequence). The CDR3 has 13 amino acids. The CDR3 sequence is CASSRGYQETQYF. DNA of the CDR3: TGTGCCAGTAGTAGGGGGTACCAAGAGACCCAGTACTTC.

The rearrangement joins TRBV6-5 to TRBJ1-1, with D tentatively TRBD1 (5 bases). The CDR3 sequence is 14 residues long. Germline V gene data show CDR1 as MNHEY and CDR2 as SVGAGI. V lost 5 bases and J 4 bases, leaving 14 bases between the germline ends. This CDR3 reads CASSGLDRSTEAFF. The CDR3 DNA sequence: TGTGCCAGCAGTGGCCTTGACAGATCCACTGAAGCTTTCTTT.

The rearrangement joins TRBV6-5 to TRBJ2-5; no reliable D call. This CDR3 contains 14 residues. Germline lookup yields CDR1 MNHEY and CDR2 SVGAGI. V lost 5 bases, J lost 9 bases, and 19 bases lay in between. This chain's CDR3 is CASSPTRAVMAQYF. The CDR3 nucleotides are TGTGCCAGCAGTCCGACTCGTGCGGTTATGGCCCAGTACTTC.

This chain connects TRBV2 to TRBJ2-5; TRBD2 matches 13 bases. This CDR3 comprises 15 residues. Germline loops: CDR1 SNHLY, CDR2 FYNNEI. Germline trimming cut 4 bases from V and 4 bases from J; bases unmatched to any gene: 3. The CDR3 nucleotides read TGTGCCAGCAGTGTACTAGCGGGGGGGTTAGAGACCCAGTACTTC. Protein sequence: CASSVLAGGLETQYF.

This rearrangement joins TRBV6-1 to TRBJ1-2; the match to TRBD1 covers 11 bases. The CDR3 covers 13 residues. With V trimmed by 7 bases and J by 8 bases, 6 bases remained unmatched. The germline gives CDR1 MNHNS, CDR2 SASEGT. CDR3 region: CASMGQGVGGYTF. The CDR3 DNA sequence: TGTGCCAGCATGGGACAGGGGGTTGGCGGCTACACCTTC.

This clone has ten or more counts. The chain recombines TRBV19 with TRBJ2-2; D call uncertain. V was pared by 6 bases and J by 4 bases, with 6 bases between. Germline lookup yields CDR1 LNHDA and CDR2 SQIVND (reference sequence). The CDR3 has 12 amino acids. The CDR3 coding sequence is TGTGCCAGTAGCTGGAGCACCGGGGAGCTGTTTTTT. Protein sequence: CASSWSTGELFF.

The J gene is TRBJ2-7, the V gene TRBV19; D possibly uses TRBD1 or TRBD2 (5 bases each). Germline lookup yields CDR1 LNHDA and CDR2 SQIVND (reference sequence). The ends were cut back, 6 bases at V and 0 bases at J, with 18 bases in the middle. This CDR3 is built from 16 residues. CDR3 sequence (DNA): TGTGCCAGTAGGTCCGCCGGGACGGGGAACTCCTACGAGCAGTACTTC. This gives the protein CASRSAGTGNSYEQYF.

The rearrangement uses TRBV30 and TRBJ1-6; TRBD1 aligns across 10 bases. The CDR3 contains 16 residues. V lost 4 bases to trimming and J lost 4 bases; unmatched junction nucleotides: 7. The germline V gene encodes CDR1 GTSNPN and CDR2 SVGIG (reference sequence). Here the CDR3 reads CAWKLRDRGYNSPLHF. The CDR3 DNA sequence: TGTGCCTGGAAACTCCGGGACAGGGGATATAATTCACCCCTCCACTTT. Using reference TRBV30 and TRBJ1-6 for the parts outside the CDR3, the full variable domain is SQTIHQWPATLVQPVGSPLSLECTVEGTSNPNLYWYRQAAGRGLQLLFYSVGIGQISSEVPQNLSASRPQDRQFILSSKKLLLSDSGFYLCAWKLRDRGYNSPLHFGNGTRLTVT.

V gene TRBV19 combines with J gene TRBJ1-6; D is unresolved. In germline, CDR1 is LNHDA, CDR2 SQIVND (reference sequence). The CDR3 is 14 residues long. V lost 5 bases and J lost 7, with 12 bases in between. The CDR3 is CASSVDPTNSPLHF. In DNA form, the CDR3 reads TGTGCCAGTAGTGTGGACCCGACAAATTCACCCCTCCACTTT. The entire variable domain, with the rest obtained from reference TRBV19 and TRBJ1-6, is as follows: DGGITQSPKYLFRKEGQNVTLSCEQNLNHDAMYWYRQDPGQGLRLIYYSQIVNDFQKGDIAEGYSVSREKKESFPLTVTSAQKNPTAFYLCASSVDPTNSPLHFGNGTRLTVT.

The chain uses TRBV29-1 and TRBJ1-2, with TRBD1 matching 9 bases. V dropped 4 bases and J dropped 0; count of bases not matched to a gene: 0. The CDR3 length is 13 residues. Looked up from germline, CDR1 is SQVTM and CDR2 is ANQGSEA. CDR3 amino acids: CSVGQGANYGYTF. The CDR3 DNA reads TGCAGCGTTGGACAGGGGGCTAACTATGGCTACACCTTC.

A note on this clone: Different DNA sequences within this sample yield the same CDR3. This rearrangement joins TRBV29-1 to TRBJ2-3, with D uncertain. Trimming removed 4 bases from V and 0 bases from J, with 5 bases in between. The CDR3 covers 12 residues. Germline CDR1 reads SQVTM; CDR2 reads ANQGSEA. The CDR3 bases are TGCAGCGTTGTGCTCAGCACAGATACGCAGTATTTT. As protein: CSVVLSTDTQYF.

V gene TRBV6-1 combines with J gene TRBJ1-2, with D tentatively TRBD1 (6 bases). Trimming stripped 6 bases from V and 2 bases from J, with 13 bases between. CDR3 length: 14 amino acids. Looked up from germline, CDR1 is MNHNS and CDR2 is SASEGT. The CDR3 here is CASRKAGENYGYTF. In DNA form, the CDR3 reads TGTGCCAGCAGGAAGGCAGGGGAGAACTATGGCTACACCTTC.

The J gene is TRBJ2-2, the V gene TRBV2; TRBD1 agrees at 8 bases. Germline-derived CDR1 and CDR2 are SNHLY and FYNNEI. CDR3 length: 15 amino acids. Trimming took 6 bases from V and 3 from J; bases not matched to a gene: 6. The CDR3 region has the DNA TGTGCCAGCAGCTCGGACAGGGCTGACACCGGGGAGCTGTTTTTT. This encodes CASSSDRADTGELFF.

The genes are TRBV7-2 and TRBJ2-7; 8 nucleotides line up with TRBD2. The CDR3 contains 16 residues. Trimming removed 1 base from V and 3 bases from J; junction bases left unmatched: 8. Germline V gene lookup returns CDR1 SGHTA and CDR2 FQGNSA. CDR3 sequence (DNA): TGTGCCAGCAGCTTAGTGGGGGGACTAGTGAGCTACGAGCAGTACTTC. This gives the protein CASSLVGGLVSYEQYF.